This T cell receptor (beta chain) was captured in a study of monozygotic twins with inflammatory bowel disease. Template-switch reactions added UMIs with a 6-nucleotide sample barcode. TCRdb re-called the 5' RACE reads and gives one entry per CDR3 protein, without DNA. This repertoire includes under 350,000 distinct CDR3 sequences. CDR1 SGHRS and CDR2 YFSETQ come from the germline V gene. This CDR3 is built from 17 residues. About this clonotype: Its antigen remains unidentified.

General study results and limits: IBD patients exhibited fewer clonotypes shared with other individuals than healthy twins, particularly with disease activity. IBD patients carried less diverse TCRbeta repertoires (inverse Simpson) than healthy co-twins.

The sequence was obtained from a human donor with ulcerative colitis or Crohn's disease, or a healthy co-twin of an affected twin (not recorded which). This chain uses TRBV5-1 with TRBJ2-1; TCRdb reports TRBD1, a call that lacks DNA to check it against. Source material: blood. CDR3 sequence: CASSLLGGFSSYNEQFF.